This note documents a single TCR beta chain sequence. Its antigen is unidentified. Indicated time point: approximately 9-day in vitro stimulation with candidate mutation-associated neoantigen peptide 1. Cells were stimulated more than nine days with each of roughly 7 ELISpot-reactive neoantigens. A no-peptide control culture served as baseline for clone fold changes. TCRdb keeps only in-frame clones here, not all; method: immunoSEQ multiplex PCR. The sample includes approximately 8,300 clones, roughly 87% of them seen just once. This sample was taken from a study of PD-1 blockade in mismatch repair-deficient tumors. The study, taken as a whole, reports: Three of seven peptides expanded clones, giving over a hundred unique blood TCRs.

Source: cells cultured in vitro, taken from a patient treated with pembrolizumab. This receptor was taken from an adult with mismatch repair-deficient cancer.

The CDR3 protein is CASSTGAVAHEKLFF. CDR3 in DNA: TGTGCCAGCAGTACCGGTGCAGTAGCCCATGAAAAACTGTTTTTT. This chain joins TRBV28 and TRBJ1-4; D gene ambiguous. V lost 5 bases and J 6 bases, leaving 16 bases between the germline ends. Germline values: CDR1 MDHEN, CDR2 SYDVKM. CDR3 size: 15 residues.